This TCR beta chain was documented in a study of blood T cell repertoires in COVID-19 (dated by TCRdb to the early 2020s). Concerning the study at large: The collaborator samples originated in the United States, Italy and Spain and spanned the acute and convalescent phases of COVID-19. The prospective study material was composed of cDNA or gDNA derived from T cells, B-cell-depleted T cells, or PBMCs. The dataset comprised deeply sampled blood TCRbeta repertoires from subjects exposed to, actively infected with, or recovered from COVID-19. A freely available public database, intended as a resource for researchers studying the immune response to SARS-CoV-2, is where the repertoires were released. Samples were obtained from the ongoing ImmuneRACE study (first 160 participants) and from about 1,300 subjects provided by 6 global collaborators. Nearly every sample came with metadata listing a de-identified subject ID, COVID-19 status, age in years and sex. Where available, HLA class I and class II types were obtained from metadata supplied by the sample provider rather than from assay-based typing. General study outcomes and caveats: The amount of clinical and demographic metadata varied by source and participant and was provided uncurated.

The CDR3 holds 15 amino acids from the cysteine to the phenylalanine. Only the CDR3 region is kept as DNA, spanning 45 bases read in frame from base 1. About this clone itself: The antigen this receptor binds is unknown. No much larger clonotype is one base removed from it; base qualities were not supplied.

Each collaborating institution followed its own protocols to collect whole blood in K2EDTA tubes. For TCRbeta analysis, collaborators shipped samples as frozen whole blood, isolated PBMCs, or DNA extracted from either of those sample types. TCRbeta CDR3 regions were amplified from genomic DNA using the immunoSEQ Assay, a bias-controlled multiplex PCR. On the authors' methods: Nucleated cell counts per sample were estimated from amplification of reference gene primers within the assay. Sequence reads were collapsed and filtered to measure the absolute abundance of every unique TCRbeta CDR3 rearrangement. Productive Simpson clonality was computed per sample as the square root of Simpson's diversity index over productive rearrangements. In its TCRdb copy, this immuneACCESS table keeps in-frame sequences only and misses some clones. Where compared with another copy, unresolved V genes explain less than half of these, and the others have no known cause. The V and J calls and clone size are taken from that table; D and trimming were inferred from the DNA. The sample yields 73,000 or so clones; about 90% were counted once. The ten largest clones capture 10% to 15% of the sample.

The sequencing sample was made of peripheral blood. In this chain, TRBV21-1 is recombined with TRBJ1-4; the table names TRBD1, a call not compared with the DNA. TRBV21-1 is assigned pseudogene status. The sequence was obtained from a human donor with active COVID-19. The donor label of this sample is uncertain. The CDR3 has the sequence CASRKTGEDGEKLFF. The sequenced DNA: TGTGCCAGCAGGAAGACAGGGGAGGACGGTGAAAAACTGTTTTTT.